This TCR beta chain is from a study of tumor and adjacent non-tumor tissue in lung cancer. This CDR3 is 13 amino acids long. J lost 7 bases, V lost 10 bases, and 12 bases had no gene match. Per the germline V gene, CDR1 is LNHDA and CDR2 is SQIVND (reference sequence). This clonotype was found many times. No cell sorting was done before RNA was extracted from the tissue. More than 3 cm separated this lung sample from the edge of the tumor. TCRbeta libraries were built with three rounds of nested PCR, modified from ARM-PCR. Each CDR3 protein is one row after TCRdb ran MiXCR on the multiplex PCR reads. Of around 40,000 distinct CDR3 sequences in the sample, roughly 60% were seen once.

The gene calls are TRBV19 and TRBJ2-7; 8 bases fit TRBD1. Specimen: distant non-tumor lung tissue. The source of this sequence is a man aged 50 to 60 with non-small cell lung cancer. The CDR3 is CATSGTGTREQYF. CDR3 bases: TGTGCCACATCCGGGACAGGCACTAGGGAGCAGTACTTC.